This entry lists 17 T cell receptor beta chains sequenced from one sample in a study of beta chain features in type 1 diabetes. Study-level findings and limits: Among all four CD4+ subsets, Type 1 diabetes patients had TCRB CDR3s that were moderately but significantly shorter.

Their antigens remain unidentified. Expressed TCRB transcripts were sequenced after all isolated RNA was converted to cDNA. Generated by immunoSEQ multiplex PCR, the TCRdb table keeps only in-frame clones and is missing some. The data show 150,000 to 200,000 clones, almost 65% seen once. Source material: naive CD4+ T cells from blood. The source is a man aged 25-40 years with type 1 diabetes.

Of note for this clone: The same CDR3 is also encoded by other DNA sequences in this sample. The gene calls are TRBV20-1 and TRBJ2-1; D remains unclear. Trimming stripped 0 bases from V and 7 bases from J, with 4 bases between. The CDR3 sequence is 11 residues long. CDR1 DFQATT and CDR2 SNEGSKA come from the germline V gene (reference sequence). The CDR3 DNA sequence: TGCAGTGCTAGAGAGGGGAATGAGCAGTTCTTC. Protein: CSAREGNEQFF.

V usage is TRBV6-4 and J usage is TRBJ2-3; 7 positions agree with TRBD1. The V segment lost 3 bases and the J segment 6 bases; nucleotides outside the gene matches: 6. CDR1 is MRHNA and CDR2 is SNTAGT in the germline V gene. The CDR3 has 14 amino acids. The CDR3 region is CASSEQGQLDTQYF. CDR3 nucleotides: TGTGCCAGCAGTGAACAGGGGCAACTCGATACGCAGTATTTT.

The chain couples TRBV10-3 to TRBJ2-7, with D unresolved. Germline V CDR1 and CDR2: ENHRY, SYGVKD. This CDR3 region has 14 residues. Trimming pared 11 bases from V and 2 bases from J, leaving 19 bases between. DNA of the CDR3: TGTGCCGTTCGCGACTCCTCCGGGCCCTACGAGCAGTACTTC. Protein sequence: CAVRDSSGPYEQYF.

The chain carries TRBV14 and TRBJ2-6; TRBD1 or TRBD2 may be the D gene (5 bases each). The CDR3 sequence is 16 residues long. Trimming removed 1 base at V and 3 bases at J, with 10 bases between. Looked up from germline, CDR1 is SGHDN and CDR2 is FVKESK. DNA for the CDR3: TGTGCCAGCAGCCAAGCAGGGAGTTTTGGGGCCAACGTCCTGACTTTC. Protein sequence: CASSQAGSFGANVLTF.

The genes are TRBV29-1 and TRBJ2-3, with 9 bases aligning to TRBD2. The CDR3 spans 16 residues. Trimming cost V 0 bases and J 6 bases; bases outside gene matches: 10. Germline lookup yields CDR1 SQVTM and CDR2 ANQGSEA. CDR3 nucleotides: TGCAGCGTTGAAGATCAGATTCGGCGGGGGGGCGATACGCAGTATTTT. This sequence encodes CSVEDQIRRGGDTQYF.

V is TRBV29-1 and J is TRBJ1-2, with D possibly matching TRBD1 (5 bases). The CDR3 loop spans 15 amino acids. With 4 bases removed from V and 7 bases from J, the gap between germline ends came to 22 bases. Germline CDR1 is SQVTM and CDR2 is ANQGSEA. The CDR3 loop is CSVGLGAHTQRGYTF. CDR3 bases: TGCAGCGTTGGATTAGGGGCTCACACTCAACGTGGCTACACCTTC.

V usage is TRBV4-3 and J usage is TRBJ1-4; TRBD1 agrees at 8 bases. With 4 bases clipped from V and 7 bases from J, the junction kept 8 bases outside the gene matches. CDR3 length equals 15 residues. Germline V gives CDR1 LGHNA, CDR2 YSLEER. CDR3 protein: CASSPGQGLSEKLFF. The CDR3, as DNA: TGCGCCAGCAGCCCTGGACAGGGCCTTAGTGAAAAACTGTTTTTT.

This clone was counted only a few times. The genes are TRBV7-2 and TRBJ2-7, with unresolved D. The CDR3 is 13 residues long. The germline gives CDR1 SGHTA, CDR2 FQGNSA. The V gene lost 1 base and the J gene lost 0 bases, with 4 bases spanning the gap. This CDR3 is CASSLVSSYEQYF. CDR3 coding DNA: TGTGCCAGCAGCTTAGTGAGCTCCTACGAGCAGTACTTC. The full variable domain, in which reference TRBV7-2 and TRBJ2-7 provide the parts outside the CDR3, is GAGVSQSPSNKVTEKGKDVELRCDPISGHTALYWYRQSLGQGLEFLIYFQGNSAPDKSGLPSDRFSAERTGGSVSTLTIQRTQQEDSAVYLCASSLVSSYEQYFGPGTRLTVT.

Only one count was recorded for this clone. CDR3 region: CASSLFSVGAAYEQYF. The CDR3, as DNA: TGTGCCAGCAGCTTATTTTCAGTGGGGGCGGCCTACGAGCAGTACTTC. V usage is TRBV7-8 and J usage is TRBJ2-7, with D tentatively TRBD1 (6 bases). The CDR3 spans 16 residues. Germline CDR1 reads SGHVS; CDR2 reads FQNEAQ. Trimming shortened V by 2 bases and J by 2 bases, and 16 bases separated the two germline ends.

This clone has just a few counts. V and J are TRBV2 and TRBJ2-4, with D possibly matching TRBD2 (5 bases). Germline V lookup: CDR1 SNHLY, CDR2 FYNNEI. Trimming removed 8 bases from V and 5 bases from J, with 13 bases in between. There are 13 residues in the CDR3. This CDR3 is CASGGARQNIQYF. The CDR3 region has the DNA TGTGCCAGCGGAGGAGCCAGACAAAACATTCAGTACTTC.

The rearrangement joins TRBV19 to TRBJ1-2; no definite D call. Germline V CDR1 and CDR2: LNHDA, SQIVND (reference sequence). The CDR3 is made up of 11 amino acids. With 9 bases removed from V and 0 bases from J, the gap between germline ends came to 5 bases. The CDR3, as DNA: TGTGCCAGCACTGCTAACTATGGCTACACCTTC. Translated, it gives CASTANYGYTF.

This rearrangement joins TRBV6-5 to TRBJ2-7; D call uncertain. V lost 2 bases, J lost 1 base, and 9 bases lay in between. Germline V CDR1 and CDR2: MNHEY, SVGAGI. The CDR3 totals 14 residues. The CDR3 region is CASSYTGSSYEQYF. In DNA form, the CDR3 reads TGTGCCAGCAGTTACACCGGTAGTTCCTACGAGCAGTACTTC.

This rearrangement joins TRBV27 to TRBJ2-1, with 7 bases lining up with TRBD2. Germline assignment: CDR1 MNHEY and CDR2 SMNVEV (reference sequence). This CDR3 spans 14 amino acids. V dropped 5 bases and J dropped 4; count of bases not matched to a gene: 5. The DNA of the CDR3 is TGTGCCAGCAGTCAGGGACTACCATACAATGAGCAGTTCTTC. Translation gives CASSQGLPYNEQFF.

The chain joins TRBV29-1 to TRBJ1-2; D is uncertain. Looked up from germline, CDR1 is SQVTM and CDR2 is ANQGSEA. Deletions cut 2 bases from V and 7 bases from J, with 14 bases between. CDR3 length: 13 amino acids. CDR3 nucleotides: TGCAGCGTTGAAACAGTCATAGGCGCTGGCTACACCTTC. Protein product: CSVETVIGAGYTF.

About this clone: The junction shows a germline mismatch at one end, possibly a read error. The genes are TRBV29-1 and TRBJ2-5, with D possibly TRBD2 on 5 matching bases. Per germline, CDR1 SQVTM and CDR2 ANQGSEA. The CDR3 contains 12 residues. The CDR3 nucleotides are TGCAACGTTGAAGATGAGGGCGAGACCCAGTACTTC. Its protein product is CNVEDEGETQYF.

CDR3 residues: CASSQDLAGNYNEQFF. The CDR3 region has the DNA TGCGCCAGCAGCCAAGATCTAGCGGGGAATTACAATGAGCAGTTCTTC. This chain joins TRBV4-3 and TRBJ2-1, with 9 bases lining up with TRBD2. The trim removed 0 bases at V and 4 bases at J, leaving 4 bases unmatched. Germline CDR1 reads LGHNA; CDR2 reads YSLEER. The CDR3 is made up of 16 amino acids.

The chain recombines TRBV11-3 with TRBJ2-2; no firm D call. V lost 1 base to trimming and J lost 4 bases, with 10 bases between them. This CDR3 is 15 amino acids long. The germline V gene has CDR1 SGHNT and CDR2 YENEEA. CDR3 in amino acids: CASSLVAGGTGELFF. Here the CDR3 DNA reads TGTGCCAGCAGCTTAGTCGCAGGCGGCACCGGGGAGCTGTTTTTT.